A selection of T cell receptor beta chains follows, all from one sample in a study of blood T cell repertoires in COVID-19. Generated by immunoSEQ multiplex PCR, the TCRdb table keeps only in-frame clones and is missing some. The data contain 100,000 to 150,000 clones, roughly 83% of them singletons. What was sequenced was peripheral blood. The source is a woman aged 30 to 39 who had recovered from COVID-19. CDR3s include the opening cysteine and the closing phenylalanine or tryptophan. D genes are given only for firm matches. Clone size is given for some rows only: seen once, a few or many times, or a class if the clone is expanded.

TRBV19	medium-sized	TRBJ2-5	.	CASSVDFQETQYF	TGTGCCAGTAGTGTGGACTTTCAAGAGACCCAGTACTTC
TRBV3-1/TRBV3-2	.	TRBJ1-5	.	CASSQDPAVQPQHF	TGTGCCAGCAGCCAAGATCCCGCAGTTCAGCCCCAGCATTTT
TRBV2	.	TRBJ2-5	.	CASKPGSVETQYF	TGTGCCAGCAAACCAGGGTCGGTAGAGACCCAGTACTTC
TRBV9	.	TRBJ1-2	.	CASSVDVRDYGYTF	TGTGCCAGCAGCGTAGACGTCAGGGACTATGGCTACACCTTC
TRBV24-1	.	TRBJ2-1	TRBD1	CATSDAGTGGSEQFF	TGTGCCACCAGTGACGCGGGGACAGGGGGTAGTGAGCAGTTCTTC
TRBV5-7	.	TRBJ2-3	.	CASSPGDRVGIAYF	TGTGCCAGCAGCCCGGGGGATAGGGTAGGAATTGCGTATTTT
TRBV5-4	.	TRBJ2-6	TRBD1	CASRRPGQEQTGANVLTF	TGTGCCAGCAGGCGCCCGGGACAGGAACAAACTGGGGCCAACGTCCTGACTTTC
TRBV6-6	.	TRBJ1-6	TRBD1	CASIPGQGSYNSPLHF	TGTGCCAGCATCCCGGGACAGGGTTCCTATAATTCACCCCTCCACTTT
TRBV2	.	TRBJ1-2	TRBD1	CASSEGTGTFYGYTF	TGTGCCAGCAGTGAAGGGACAGGGACTTTCTATGGCTACACCTTC
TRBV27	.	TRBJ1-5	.	CASSPSGFYQPQHF	TGTGCCAGCAGTCCATCCGGGTTTTATCAGCCCCAGCATTTT
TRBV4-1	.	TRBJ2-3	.	CASSQDPGGNGGDTQYF	TGCGCCAGCAGCCAAGATCCGGGGGGCAACGGAGGAGATACGCAGTATTTT
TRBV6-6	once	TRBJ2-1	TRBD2	CASSISSGRANEQFF	TGTGCCAGCAGTATCTCTAGCGGCCGGGCCAATGAGCAGTTCTTC
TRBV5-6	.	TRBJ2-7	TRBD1	CASSLGTGDHEQYF	TGTGCCAGCAGCTTAGGGACAGGGGATCACGAGCAGTACTTC
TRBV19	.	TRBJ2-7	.	CASSATGGPGEQYF	TGTGCCAGTAGTGCTACTGGAGGGCCGGGTGAGCAGTACTTC
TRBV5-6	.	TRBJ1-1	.	CASSPVEGSWSGTEAFF	TGTGCCAGCAGCCCTGTGGAGGGGTCCTGGAGTGGCACTGAAGCTTTCTTT
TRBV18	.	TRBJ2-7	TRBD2	CASSPSGTSPKEQYF	TGTGCCAGCTCACCATCCGGGACTAGTCCTAAAGAGCAGTACTTC
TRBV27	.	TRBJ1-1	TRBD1	CASSTGTGGGTEAFF	TGTGCCAGCAGTACCGGGACAGGGGGCGGCACTGAAGCTTTCTTT
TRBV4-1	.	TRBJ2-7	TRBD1	CASSARTGGIYEQYF	TGCGCCAGCAGCGCCCGGACAGGGGGGATCTACGAGCAGTACTTC
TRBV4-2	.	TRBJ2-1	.	CASSQEDSLTYNEQFF	TGTGCCAGCAGCCAAGAGGATAGCCTCACTTACAATGAGCAGTTCTTC
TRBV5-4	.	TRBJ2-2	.	CASSRDKGTGELFF	TGTGCCAGCAGCCGGGACAAAGGCACCGGGGAGCTGTTTTTT
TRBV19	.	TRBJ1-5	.	CASSIVSGSNQPQHF	TGTGCCAGTAGTATAGTTTCGGGATCCAATCAGCCCCAGCATTTT
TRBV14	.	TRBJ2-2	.	CASSLSGNTGELFF	TGTGCCAGCAGCTTAAGCGGAAACACCGGGGAGCTGTTTTTT
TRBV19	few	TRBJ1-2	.	CASSILAGGYGYTF	TGTGCCAGTAGTATATTGGCGGGGGGATATGGCTACACCTTC
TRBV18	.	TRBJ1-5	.	CASSPPGDQPQHF	TGTGCCAGCTCACCACCAGGGGATCAGCCCCAGCATTTT
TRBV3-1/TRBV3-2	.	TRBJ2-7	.	CASSQEGGTAYEQYF	TGTGCCAGCAGCCAAGAAGGAGGGACTGCTTACGAGCAGTACTTC
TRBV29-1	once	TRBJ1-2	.	CSVDTGGF	TGCAGCGTTGATACGGGGGGCTTC
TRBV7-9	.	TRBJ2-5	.	CASSLSSAETQYF	TGTGCCAGCAGCTTGTCTAGTGCGGAGACCCAGTACTTC
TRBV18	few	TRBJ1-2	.	CASSPGRDGGYTF	TGTGCCAGCTCCCCGGGGAGGGACGGTGGCTACACCTTC
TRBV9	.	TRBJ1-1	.	CASSSRGGNTEAFF	TGTGCCAGCAGCTCACGAGGAGGGAACACTGAAGCTTTCTTT
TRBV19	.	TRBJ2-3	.	CASSTPGGTQYF	TGTGCCAGTAGTACCCCAGGGGGGACGCAGTATTTT
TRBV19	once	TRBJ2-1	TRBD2	CASSALAGGLNEQFF	TGTGCCAGTAGTGCACTAGCGGGGGGGCTAAATGAGCAGTTCTTC
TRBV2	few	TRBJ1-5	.	CASSVTLGRQPQHF	TGTGCCAGCAGTGTTACACTGGGCAGACAGCCCCAGCATTTT
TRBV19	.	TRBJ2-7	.	CASSSNPTGPREQYF	TGTGCCAGTAGTAGCAACCCTACAGGGCCCCGAGAGCAGTACTTC
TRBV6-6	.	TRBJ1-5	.	CASSYLTRGSNQPQHF	TGTGCCAGCAGTTACCTGACTAGGGGCTCAAATCAGCCCCAGCATTTT
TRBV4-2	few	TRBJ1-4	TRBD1	CASSLTGTNEKLFF	TGTGCCAGCAGCCTGACAGGGACTAATGAAAAACTGTTTTTT
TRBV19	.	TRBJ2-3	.	CASSITDTDTQYF	TGTGCCAGTAGTATCACAGACACAGATACGCAGTATTTT
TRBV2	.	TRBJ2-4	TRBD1	CASSEILGQKNIQYF	TGTGCCAGCAGTGAAATTTTGGGACAGAAAAACATTCAGTACTTC
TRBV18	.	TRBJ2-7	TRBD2	CASSPPSGSNEQYF	TGTGCCAGCTCACCTCCTAGCGGGAGCAACGAGCAGTACTTC
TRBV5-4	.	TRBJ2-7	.	CASSFSGARGREQYF	TGTGCCAGCAGCTTTTCAGGAGCAAGGGGTCGAGAGCAGTACTTC